Listed here is a single T cell receptor beta chain. The antigen is undetermined. This record belongs to a study of cytomegalovirus exposure and HLA in healthy donors. Study observations and caveats: The Asian-associated ancestry cluster reportedly had fewer N-insertions than the roughly 700-donor mean in a later analysis. The majority of TCR sequences were rare, yet some public TCRs appeared in many donors.

The CDR3 length is 14 residues. Trimming at V came to 8 bases and at J to 6 bases, leaving 8 bases not matched to a gene. In germline, CDR1 is ENHRY, CDR2 SYGVKD. PCR primers comprised 60 Vbeta and 13 Jbeta primers. Original analysis: In a later analysis, of around 80 million unique beta chains, 9 million to 11 million appeared in at least two donors. Sequenced by immunoSEQ multiplex PCR; TCRdb stores in-frame clones only, minus some. V, J and clone size are taken as reported in that table, and D and trimming were inferred from the DNA itself. The repertoire consists of 150,000 or so clones, with roughly 70% occurring once and the leading ten covering 3.5% to 5%.

The chain links TRBV10-3 to TRBJ2-5, with 11 bases that match TRBD1. The sequenced sample consisted of PBMCs. The source of this sequence is a young man in good health and CMV-seropositive. CDR3 DNA: TGTGCCATCGAAAAAGGACAGGGGGCGAAGACCCAGTACTTC. Translated, it gives CAIEKGQGAKTQYF.